This entry lists 11 T cell receptor beta chains sequenced from one sample in a study of CD8 T cells in ankylosing spondylitis. Via MiXCR, TCRdb re-called the 5' RACE reads, giving one row per CDR3 protein. Counted here are around 250,000 distinct CDR3 sequences, around 11% occurring once; the ten biggest clones make up 6% to 7.5%. The sequenced material came from blood, either unsorted or a sorted T cell fraction (not recorded which). Receptor source: a male donor with ankylosing spondylitis or in good health (not recorded which).

In its sample, this clonotype was seen many times. The V and J genes are TRBV20-1 and TRBJ2-5; TRBD2 matches 9 bases. CDR1 is DFQATT and CDR2 is SNEGSKA in the germline V gene (reference sequence). There are 15 residues in the CDR3. J gave up 2 bases and V 3 bases, and 7 bases lay outside the gene matches. The CDR3 loop is CSASLGLAQQETQYF. As DNA, the CDR3 is TGCAGTGCTAGTTTGGGACTAGCCCAACAAGAGACCCAGTACTTC.

This clonotype appeared a few times. The V and J genes are TRBV11-2 and TRBJ2-7; tentatively, D is TRBD2 (5 bases). This CDR3 contains 13 residues. V gave up 7 bases and J gave up 2 bases, with 12 bases separating them. Germline V gene sequence: CDR1 SGHAT, CDR2 FQNNGV. The chain's CDR3 is CASKGLNPYEQYF. In nucleotides, the CDR3 is TGTGCCAGCAAAGGACTTAATCCCTACGAGCAGTACTTC.

In this sample, this clonotype turned up a few times. The V call is TRBV5-1, the J call TRBJ1-1; a possible D gene is TRBD1 (5 bases). Deletions cut 0 bases from V and 8 bases from J, with 14 bases between. The CDR3 loop spans 14 amino acids. Looked up from germline, CDR1 is SGHRS and CDR2 is YFSETQ. The CDR3 nucleotides read TGCGCCAGCAGCTTGGATTGGTCCGGGGCAGAAGCTTTCTTT. This codes for CASSLDWSGAEAFF. Full variable domain (rest looked up from reference TRBV5-1 and TRBJ1-1): KAGVTQTPRYLIKTRGQQVTLSCSPISGHRSVSWYQQTPGQGLQFLFEYFSETQRNKGNFPGRFSGRQFSNSRSEMNVSTLELGDSALYLCASSLDWSGAEAFFGQGTRLTVV.

As for this clonotype: This may be a read error, as it is one base from a much larger clone. V is TRBV3-1 and J is TRBJ1-2; D ambiguous. This CDR3 comprises 13 residues. Germline CDR1 and CDR2: LGHDT and YNNKEL (reference sequence). Between the trimmed V and J ends, which lost 4 bases and 8 bases, there was a span of 14 bases. The CDR3 nucleotides read TGTGCCAGCAGCCGGCTCGAGGGCGAAGGCTACACCTTC. Translating it yields CASSRLEGEGYTF.

V usage is TRBV28 and J usage is TRBJ1-1; TRBD1 might be the D (5 bases). In germline, CDR1 is MDHEN, CDR2 SYDVKM. This CDR3 region has 13 residues. Trimming took off 4 bases at V and 5 bases at J, with 11 bases between the two ends. CDR3 region: CASSSRGLTEAFF. Written as DNA, the CDR3 is TGTGCCAGCAGTTCCCGGGGGTTGACTGAAGCTTTCTTT.

This clonotype was picked up many times. This chain joins TRBV7-6 and TRBJ1-2, with 12 nucleotides matching TRBD1. V gave up 2 bases and J gave up 0 bases; unmatched junction bases: 10. The germline gives CDR1 SGHVS, CDR2 FNYEAQ. The CDR3 has 19 residues. The CDR3 loop is CASSLSGAGTGGPNYGYTF. The CDR3 DNA reads TGTGCCAGCAGCTTAAGTGGTGCCGGGACAGGGGGCCCTAACTATGGCTACACCTTC.

This clonotype was detected ten times or more. This rearrangement joins TRBV20-1 to TRBJ1-2; no definite D call. The germline V gene has CDR1 DFQATT and CDR2 SNEGSKA (reference sequence). Between the trimmed V and J ends, which lost 2 bases and 5 bases, there was a span of 21 bases. The CDR3 runs to 16 residues. In nucleotides, the CDR3 is TGCAGTGCTAGACGATTGCAGTCGAGATTTCGGTATGGCTACACCTTC. Translated, it gives CSARRLQSRFRYGYTF.

This clonotype was observed a few times. V gene TRBV2 combines with J gene TRBJ2-7, with D unclear. Germline loops: CDR1 SNHLY, CDR2 FYNNEI. This CDR3 region has 11 residues. The V end was cut by 10 bases, the J end by 3 bases, with 10 bases between. CDR3 coding DNA: TGTGCCATCTCGGAAAACTACGAGCAGTACTTC. Encoded protein: CAISENYEQYF.

The rearrangement joins TRBV6-2 or TRBV6-3 to TRBJ1-1, with unresolved D. Germline V lookup: CDR1 MNHEY, CDR2 SVGEGT. The CDR3 has 15 amino acids. V was shortened by 2 bases and J by 4 bases, with 14 bases between the two germline ends. CDR3 residues: CASSYREVPGTEAFF. As DNA, the CDR3 is TGTGCCAGCAGTTACCGGGAGGTCCCCGGCACTGAAGCTTTCTTT.

This clonotype was recorded at least ten times. The chain joins TRBV5-1 to TRBJ1-2; 7 nucleotides agree with TRBD1. Germline-derived CDR1 and CDR2 are SGHRS and YFSETQ. This CDR3 has 15 amino acids. V dropped 4 bases and J dropped 0; count of bases not matched to a gene: 6. In DNA, the CDR3 is TGCGCCAGCAGCATTTCCGGGACAGCTAACTATGGCTACACCTTC. This translates into CASSISGTANYGYTF.

This chain links TRBV25-1 with TRBJ1-3; no definite D call. The germline V and J ends were trimmed by 8 bases and 0 bases, with 38 bases remaining between them. Germline V lookup: CDR1 MGHDK, CDR2 SYGVNS. This CDR3 spans 23 amino acids. The DNA for the CDR3 is TGTGCCAGCTTACCCCTTCACGTCTTGGACCTTGCCGCCAAACCTTCCTCTGGAAACACCATATATTTT. Protein product: CASLPLHVLDLAAKPSSGNTIYF.